The present TCR beta chain was sequenced within a study of cytomegalovirus exposure and HLA in healthy donors (dated by TCRdb to 2016 to 2017). Study-level background: An earlier analysis of 550 to 700 of the donors reported 276 Gb of sequence data and around 120 million unique TCR beta sequences from 190 million or so T cells. A later genetic analysis took genome-wide SNP genotypes for 398 of the 666 donors and used that subset as a discovery cohort. In addition to the first cohort of 666 subjects, a separate validation cohort of 130 or so different subjects was used. Roughly 300 gigabases of sequencing data and approximately 93 million unique TCR sequences were included in an early release covering about 600 HLA-typed donors. All discovery cohort repertoires had been generated on a single sequencing platform. The number of typed donors differed by locus: roughly 629-640 for A, B, C, DRB1 and DQB1; approximately 520 for DQA1; approximately 600 for DPA1; and some 470 for DPB1. Because of strong linkage in the cohort, roughly 5 DR-DQ haplotypes were treated as single units for association and clustering. In a later analysis, previously published TCR beta repertoires from 550 to 750 donors were re-analyzed and high-resolution HLA genotyping was added so that TCR occurrence patterns could be studied. The study aimed to test whether signatures of past pathogen exposure could be identified by cataloging public T cell receptors. HLA typing included class I and class II loci at four-digit resolution. To predict cytomegalovirus infection status, the study brought together high-throughput TCR immunosequencing, statistical association of individual TCRs with disease status, and machine learning. Rather than drawing on any new phenotypic data, the later analysis identified candidate immune exposures from TCR beta sequences and the way those sequences occurred across donors. Across roughly 420 genotyped donors of the cohort, an average of about 200,000 unique TCR beta nucleotide sequences per donor were sequenced, and about a sixth of those sequences were non-productive. Of the approximately 400 genotyped donors, around 81% fell in the genetic ancestry cluster associated with self-reported Caucasian donors. In an earlier analysis of around 540 of the donors, high-throughput TCR beta sequencing was used to judge whether each TCR beta V gene segment behaved as functional or pseudogenic. Alongside the repertoire data, information on donor age, sex, ethnicity and CMV serostatus was compiled. The study used immunosequencing to profile the T cell repertoires of 666 subjects and linked those repertoires to cytomegalovirus serostatus. The investigation overall reported the following: Because HLA typing was missing for some donors at each locus, association tests included only the typed subset. The cohort was sequenced for TCR beta chains only, and without alpha or paired-chain data the features that could be detected were limited. Most CMV-associated TCR beta chains appeared to be HLA-restricted in a later analysis, and the HLA associations seemed to be driven largely by CMV exposure. Most TCR sequences were observed very rarely across donors, whereas some public TCRs were present in many individuals. According to a later analysis, parvovirus B19, influenza, CMV and Epstein-Barr virus appeared linked to several top co-occurrence clusters. In a later analysis, HLA-associated TCR beta chains were found to be more clonally expanded and to have lower generation probabilities than equally common non-associated chains. The authors suggested that the approach could potentially be extended to other disease states and immunological phenotypes. Some IMGT-functional V segments, including TRBV6-2 and TRBV6-3, could not be told apart with the 87-base-pair reads, so those segments were excluded. At a false discovery rate of 0.05, a later analysis linked under 20,000 TCR beta sequences to specific HLA alleles. The only immune exposure information available for the cohort was CMV serostatus. When HLA alleles, especially DR and DQ, strongly co-occurred, TCR associations were difficult to assign to individual alleles. In the study, about 150 TCR beta chains were listed as associated with cytomegalovirus. Linkage disequilibrium might explain the correlated functional status among segregating V segments, but an unknown experimental factor could not be ruled out. In a later analysis, the rate of TCR association differed among HLA loci, with DRB1 alleles having the most associated TCRs and HLA-C alleles having the fewest. V-gene and J-gene trimming of TCR beta chains was associated with a missense DCLRE1C variant in a later genetic analysis, and the association was replicated in an independent cohort. Roughly uniform sequencing depth across donors was assumed in presence/absence analyses, although this assumption may not hold. The classifier was reported to diagnose cytomegalovirus status with high specificity and sensitivity in both the original and validation cohorts. A few of the identified cytomegalovirus-associated TCR beta chains were confirmed in vitro to be specific for cytomegalovirus antigens. A cluster of highly shared sequence variants was judged likely to represent a technical artifact of the sequencing pipeline. A further reported finding was that TCR beta sequences accurately predicted the HLA-A and HLA-B alleles for most subjects in the first cohort. Broadly in line with IMGT annotations, most TCR beta V segments showed up in productive rearrangements about 90% or about 30% of the time in an earlier analysis of approximately 640 of the donors. Because counts were too low, roughly 17 rarely observed V segments, including chromosome 9 orphons, were left out of the earlier analysis of approximately 500 of the donors. According to a later genetic analysis, donors in an Asian-associated ancestry cluster had fewer N-insertions in productive TCRs than the approximately 630-donor mean.

The library was made by the immunoSEQ multiplex PCR assay. A mixture of 60 forward primers for TCR Vbeta segments and 13 reverse primers for TCR Jbeta segments was used in the multiplex PCR. Amplification of the CDR3 region of rearranged TCR beta genes was performed with a multiplex PCR assay on genomic DNA. On the Illumina HiSeq System, the amplified TCR beta libraries were sequenced as 87-base-pair reads. In the original analysis: A later analysis tallied some 79 million unique TCR beta chains across the 660 or so repertoires, and approximately 11 million of those chains were shared by two or more donors. Raw reads were error-corrected and collapsed into unique sequences by a nearest-neighbor algorithm in which closely related sequences were merged to remove PCR and sequencing errors. Alignment of CDR3 sequences to IMGT reference sequences was used to assign V, D and J gene segments. For a sequence to be retained, a match of at least six nucleotides was required to both a V gene segment and a J gene segment. Rearrangements were called productive when the CDR3 lacked stop codons and stayed in frame with V and J; all others were non-productive. Following IMGT convention, CDR3 was defined as the stretch from the second conserved V-encoded cysteine up to the conserved J-encoded phenylalanine. Sequences without an unambiguous match to a single V gene segment were excluded from the earlier analysis of over 500 of the donors. In an earlier analysis of some 590 of the donors, a V segment was called functional when productive rearrangements were above 56.7%, and segregating when the standard deviation between donors exceeded 5%. A statistical classification framework was built to diagnose cytomegalovirus status from the catalog of TCR beta chain sequences. In a later analysis, V and J genes were assigned by comparing TCR nucleotide sequences against IMGT/GENE-DB human TR gene sequences. Using the TCRdist pipeline, a later analysis assigned CDR3 sequences along with most-parsimonious VDJ recombination scenarios. A later analysis defined each TCR beta chain by its CDR3 amino acid sequence plus V-gene family, and excluded reads lacking a unique V-gene family. As a way to deal with suspected cross-contamination and a sequencing artifact, a later analysis dropped 450 to 600 nucleotide sequences that were highly shared and had low generation probability. A later analysis calculated a clonal expansion index for each public chain from normalized within-repertoire ranks of inferred template counts. Generation probabilities in a later analysis came from a VDJ recombination model fitted to out-of-frame rearrangements, and those results were checked against IGoR. A later analysis scored TCR-TCR, TCR-HLA and TCR-CMV co-occurrence with hypergeometric tests, applying a repertoire-size bias correction to TCR pairs. A later analysis estimated false discovery rates by permuting HLA or CMV assignments 20 times. In a later analysis, co-occurring TCRs were grouped using DBSCAN, and TCRdist sequence similarity was added for clustering within HLA-allele-positive subsets. Repertoires with fewer than 30,000 or more than 120,000 public chains, plus five repertoires with anomalous nucleotide sharing, were excluded from co-occurrence clustering. What TCRdb holds here is the immuneACCESS table cut down to in-frame rearrangements. Part of the clones is not present; checked against another copy, under half of the missing clones reflect an unresolved V gene, and the others are unexplained. That table gives V, J and clone size, and the DNA gave D and trimming. The sample table lists some 92,000 clones, more than 60% of them with a count of one. Approximately 2.8% of the sample comes from the top ten.

Points on this clone: The clone's antigen remains unknown. The input lacks base qualities; no much larger clone sits a single base away.

The cohort was made up of hundreds of healthy bone marrow donors. At the time of sampling, every cohort member was nominally healthy, though immune exposures that went unrecorded were likely present. The donor tested CMV seronegative, placing the donor among the roughly 400 seronegative members of the cohort. Each donor provided a peripheral blood sample, and peripheral blood mononuclear cells were used for TCR beta sequencing. Genomic DNA extraction from the blood cell samples was performed with the Qiagen DNeasy Blood Extraction Kit. From its cysteine to its phenylalanine, the CDR3 spans 15 amino acids. Only CDR3 DNA remains: 45 bases, in frame from the first base. Reading the germline V gene (reference sequence) gives CDR1 SSHAT and CDR2 FNYEAQ. V is cut back by 2 bases and J by 6 bases, with 7 bases in the junction unmatched.

This sequence was found in a man aged 25 to 45 in good health and CMV-seronegative. The sequence is built from TRBV7-7 and TRBJ2-1, with 7 middle bases fitting TRBD2. Sequenced input: PBMCs. This receptor carries the CDR3 CASSLRAGRANEQFF. The nucleotide sequence is TGTGCCAGCAGCTTAAGGGCAGGGAGGGCCAATGAGCAGTTCTTC. The reference TRBV7-7 and TRBJ2-1 proteins fill in what lies around the CDR3, so the full variable domain reads GAGVSQSPRYKVTKRGQDVTLRCDPISSHATLYWYQQALGQGPEFLTYFNYEAQPDKSGLPSDRFSAERPEGSISTLTIQRTEQRDSAMYRCASSLRAGRANEQFFGPGTRLTVL.